The rows below give T cell receptor beta chains drawn from one sample of a study of radiotherapy plus CTLA-4 blockade in lung cancer. The protocol was immunoSEQ multiplex PCR, while the TCRdb copy is restricted to in-frame clones and leaves out a portion. The sample has about 80,000 clones, about 86% seen once. The sample here was peripheral blood, taken from a patient treated with radiotherapy plus ipilimumab. The receptors here all came from a human donor with non-small cell lung cancer who had a partial response to radiotherapy plus ipilimumab. CDR3s include the opening cysteine and the closing phenylalanine or tryptophan. The size of a clone is reported for some rows only, either as once, few or many, or as a class for expanded clones.

14 | NA | TRBV7-6 | CASSLLGGGGEQYF
11 | NA | TRBV10-3 | CAISPGYGYTF
15 | NA | TRBV15 | CATSRASGGIETQYF
15 | NA | TRBV6-5 | CASSLSTGTKNIQYF
14 | NA | TRBV9 | CASSVNRGREKLFF
15 | NA | TRBV7-9 | CASSRTGGSNQPQHF
13 | NA | TRBV5-1 | CASSLGQNQPQHF
16 | NA | TRBV10-3 | CAISGGQFLSGNTIYF
13 | NA | TRBV7-3 | CASSPGLTNEQFF
14 | once | TRBV7-2 | CASSSQGAPYGYTF
14 | NA | TRBV19 | CASRQDRTNYGYTF
15 | NA | TRBV5-1 | CASSQTSGSLGELFF
13 | NA | TRBV6-1 | CASSKQGGETQYF
15 | NA | TRBV28 | CASRGDTGFNQPQHF
15 | NA | TRBV28 | CASSLAGRSTDTQYF
14 | NA | TRBV30 | CAWVYREKNTEAFF
15 | NA | TRBV19 | CASTLSGSGTGELFF
12 | NA | TRBV29-1 | CSVRGPNTEAFF
16 | NA | TRBV19 | CASSLRTDRENSPLHF
15 | NA | TRBV5-1 | CASSLGTGGYNEQFF
14 | NA | TRBV9 | CASSVGAGNQPQHF
15 | NA | TRBV19 | CASSISGQGTETQYF
14 | NA | TRBV5-1 | CASSVGTVVTEAFF
16 | NA | TRBV7-2 | CASSFSGGRAYNEQFF
14 | NA | TRBV19 | CASRDRDGTDTQYF
14 | NA | TRBV5-1 | CASSLTSGAYEQYF
12 | NA | TRBV15 | CATSRDRGSLFF
21 | NA | TRBV30 | CAWSVGSRSSGRGPGEETQYF
14 | NA | TRBV18 | CASSPPGTGVEQYF
16 | NA | TRBV19 | CASSGLAGQGPDTQYF
14 | NA | TRBV28 | CASSAPGGNTEAFF
13 | NA | TRBV10-2 | CASRVGQSYGYTF
14 | few | TRBV6-6 | CASTTVGGYYGYTF
17 | NA | TRBV12-5 | CASGLLLAGVGTGELFF
14 | NA | TRBV5-1 | CASSLRGANEKLFF
19 | NA | TRBV18 | CASSPSKTSLQANTGELFF
15 | NA | TRBV5-6 | CASSTGLALTDTQYF
14 | NA | TRBV5-1 | CASRVDRGVYGYTF
15 | NA | TRBV6-5 | CASSYTDRENSPLHF